This TCR beta chain was sequenced in a study of T-cell memory formation after mild COVID-19. General study results and limits: Specificity for SARS-CoV-2 was not confirmed among the second-wave clones peaking on day 37.

About this clonotype itself: As yet, its antigen is unknown.

MiXCR, applied by TCRdb to the 5' RACE reads, yields one record per CDR3 protein. Of 400,000 or so distinct CDR3 sequences in the sample, around 18% were seen once. The germline CDR1 and CDR2 sequences are SGHVS and FNYEAQ. The CDR3 length is 15 residues. The V segment lost 4 bases and the J segment 5 bases; nucleotides outside the gene matches: 11. Sequenced input: PBMCs or a T cell subset sorted from them (not recorded which). This chain uses TRBV7-6 with TRBJ2-7; TRBD1 matches at 7 bases. The clonotype was recovered from an adult woman who had mild COVID-19 (a few samples of this study predate the infection). Cell type and time point are not known. CDR3 sequence: CASSSRDDRADEQYF. As DNA, the CDR3 is TGTGCCAGCAGCTCGAGGGATGACAGGGCTGACGAGCAGTACTTC.